The entry below describes one T cell receptor (beta chain). The clone's antigen remains unknown. No base quality values were provided; no much bigger clone lies one nucleotide off. The method was PCR. Instrument on record: Illumina HiSeq 2500. To reduce PCR and sequencing biases, unique molecular identifiers were incorporated into the TCR beta cDNA libraries. Around 500,000 cDNA molecules were obtained for every 1 to 10 million input T cells, so each molecule roughly corresponded to one T cell. The patient libraries were prepared and sequenced with the same protocol used for the earlier healthy control dataset. Within a given batch, samples were prepared together, multiplexed and sequenced on the same HiSeq lane. As for the authors' bioinformatics: MIGEC handled the raw barcoded reads, throwing out single-read molecular identifier groups before consensus assembly and CDR3 extraction. Clonotype tables were post-analysed with VDJtools, normalizing diversity by down-sampling all datasets to the smallest sample size. Repertoire overlap clustering matched CDR3 amino acid but not nucleotide sequences to correct batch-related cross-sample contamination. TCRdb trimmed the raw reads at Q25, called clones with MiXCR and kept productive beta chains. Every entry covers one CDR3 protein and lists the most common genes and DNA from its rows. The V and J calls shown here were made by TCRdb, not taken from the authors' results. The sample table lists more than 500,000 distinct CDR3 sequences, around a third of them with a count of one. The leading ten clones occupy 4.5% to 7.5% of the sample.

This record belongs to a study of post-analysis software for immune sequencing data (dated by TCRdb to between 2014 and 2017). Regarding the research as a whole: Disease courses on record covered relapsing-remitting, secondary progressive and progressive-relapsing multiple sclerosis, though some patients had no subtype annotation. The patient repertoires were set against about 12 previously published healthy control repertoires from donors whose ages ranged from roughly 6 to 25 years. A subset of samples was prepared in parallel using single-end sample barcoding, then pooled and co-amplified after Illumina adapter ligation. The paper's findings and limits, for the study overall: The control group was slightly older than the multiple sclerosis patient group. Direct clustering with F measure showed strong co-clustering of samples prepared in the same batch, prompting a batch-effect correction. Multiple sclerosis patients had significantly lower normalized Chao1 diversity than controls, a result that suggests substantial peripheral T-cell clonal expansion. A few TRBV segments, including TRBV5-6, TRBV5-1 and TRBV20-1, were significantly more frequent in patients than controls.

To demonstrate the VDJtools post-analysis software, the study profiled TCR beta repertoires from the peripheral blood of 10 to 15 young patients with multiple sclerosis. The multiple sclerosis patients were children and adolescents between roughly 6 and 16 years of age. The CDR3 starts with the cysteine, ends with the phenylalanine, and has 14 residues. This entry keeps only the CDR3 DNA: 42 bases, framed from base 1. At the junction V is shortened by 5 bases and J by 7 bases; bases outside the gene matches: 13. CDR1 is given as DFQATT and CDR2 as SNEGSKA, both from the germline V gene (reference sequence).

Material for sequencing was blood. Recombination linked TRBV20-1 to TRBJ1-2; the junction holds 7 bases that match TRBD1. The sequence came from a girl aged 2 to 17 with multiple sclerosis. The sequence in DNA is TGCAGTGCTCCCCGGGGGCAGGGGGACACTGGCTACACCTTC. It codes for CSAPRGQGDTGYTF.